This entry lists 23 T cell receptor beta chains sequenced from one sample in a study of OX40 agonist ivuxolimab in advanced cancers. TCRdb's copy holds only in-frame clones and misses some; the assay was immunoSEQ multiplex PCR. The table records just over 60,000 clones, about 92% of them present only once. The starting material was CD4+ or CD8+ T cells sorted from blood, obtained in a trial of the OX40 agonist ivuxolimab. The receptors come from an adult with an advanced solid tumor such as melanoma, head and neck, liver or kidney cancer.

There are a few counts of this clone. The CDR3 bases are TGTGCCAGCAGCGAACTAGCGGGGGATTACAATGAGCAGTTCTTC. This sequence encodes CASSELAGDYNEQFF. V and J are TRBV9 and TRBJ2-1; 11 bases fit TRBD2. CDR3 length: 15 amino acids. The germline CDR1 and CDR2 sequences are SGDLS and YYNGEE. V shed 3 bases, J shed 4 bases, and the junction held 3 bases outside the gene matches.

This chain links TRBV18 with TRBJ1-5, with D possibly being TRBD1 (5 bases). Trimming cost V 3 bases and J 7 bases, with 10 bases left between them. The CDR3 loop spans 13 amino acids. Germline V lookup: CDR1 KGHSH, CDR2 LQKENI. The chain's CDR3 is CASSPQGSQPQHF. The CDR3 DNA reads TGTGCCAGCTCACCTCAGGGTTCCCAGCCCCAGCATTTT.

The chain carries TRBV5-4 and TRBJ2-1; D might be TRBD1 (5 bases). The CDR3 runs 15 residues. Germline values: CDR1 SGHNT, CDR2 YYREEE (reference sequence). V was pared by 0 bases and J by 4 bases, with 11 bases between. CDR3 nucleotides: TGTGCCAGCAGCTTGGAGAGTCAGGGATACAATGAGCAGTTCTTC. Residues: CASSLESQGYNEQFF. The full variable domain, completed using reference TRBV5-4 and TRBJ2-1, is ETGVTQSPTHLIKTRGQQVTLRCSSQSGHNTVSWYQQALGQGPQFIFQYYREEENGRGNFPPRFSGLQFPNYSSELNVNALELDDSALYLCASSLESQGYNEQFFGPGTRLTVL.

The rearrangement joins TRBV7-9 to TRBJ2-1; possible D gene TRBD2, 6 bases. V was clipped by 5 bases and J by 0 bases, with 17 bases between them. Germline V gene data show CDR1 as SEHNR and CDR2 as FQNEAQ (reference sequence). This CDR3 contains 17 residues. In nucleotides, the CDR3 is TGTGCCAGCAGCAAACGGCGCGGGACTCGCTCCTACAATGAGCAGTTCTTC. Translating gives CASSKRRGTRSYNEQFF.

The rearrangement uses TRBV7-8 and TRBJ2-3, with 7 bases fitting TRBD1. The CDR3 length is 15 residues. V shed 1 base and J 3 bases; nucleotides not matched to a gene: 4. Germline lookup yields CDR1 SGHVS and CDR2 FQNEAQ. This CDR3 reads CASSLDRGGTDTQYF. The CDR3 nucleotides are TGTGCCAGCAGCTTAGACAGGGGTGGGACAGATACGCAGTATTTT.

CDR3 sequence reads: CASSLGDTGASAFF. The CDR3 DNA sequence: TGTGCCAGCAGCTTAGGAGACACCGGGGCCTCGGCGTTCTTC. The rearrangement uses TRBV13 and TRBJ2-1; D may match TRBD1 or TRBD2 (5 bases each). Trimming pared 0 bases from V and 15 bases from J, leaving 18 bases between. Germline V gene data show CDR1 as PRHDT and CDR2 as FYEKMQ (reference sequence). The CDR3 is made up of 14 amino acids.

Remarks on this clone: Other DNA sequences in the sample encode the same CDR3. The chain carries TRBV11-3 and TRBJ2-6; TRBD1 matches 7 bases. This CDR3 has 17 residues. The junction had 8 bases not matched to a gene; V was cut back by 6 bases and J by 0 bases. CDR1 SGHNT and CDR2 YENEEA come from the germline V gene. CDR3 bases: TGTGCCAGCAGTCACGGGGACAGAGCCTCTGGGGCCAACGTCCTGACTTTC. It encodes CASSHGDRASGANVLTF.

The chain links TRBV30 to TRBJ2-7; 8 positions agree with TRBD2. The junction had 5 bases not matched to a gene; V was cut back by 1 base and J by 6 bases. The V gene's germline CDR1 is GTSNPN and CDR2 SVGIG (reference sequence). This CDR3 spans 13 amino acids. This chain's CDR3 is CAWSAGTRSEQYF. CDR3 nucleotides: TGTGCCTGGAGTGCCGGGACTAGAAGCGAGCAGTACTTC.

J is TRBJ2-5 and V is TRBV19, with a tentative D call TRBD1 (6 bases). In germline, CDR1 is LNHDA, CDR2 SQIVND (reference sequence). V was shortened by 6 bases and J by 0 bases, with 8 bases between the two germline ends. The length of the CDR3 is 13 residues. In DNA, the CDR3 is TGTGCCAGTAGGCGGACAGACCAAGAGACCCAGTACTTC. Protein product: CASRRTDQETQYF.

The chain uses TRBV19 and TRBJ2-1; TRBD2 is a possible D gene (6 bases). V was trimmed by 5 bases and J by 4 bases, leaving 27 bases between them. Germline V gene data show CDR1 as LNHDA and CDR2 as SQIVND (reference sequence). This CDR3 is 19 amino acids long. The CDR3 spells CASSPGRRSGQLIYNEQFF. The CDR3 DNA reads as TGTGCCAGTAGTCCAGGCCGGAGGAGCGGGCAACTAATATACAATGAGCAGTTCTTC. The complete variable domain, with remaining parts taken from reference TRBV19 and TRBJ2-1, reads DGGITQSPKYLFRKEGQNVTLSCEQNLNHDAMYWYRQDPGQGLRLIYYSQIVNDFQKGDIAEGYSVSREKKESFPLTVTSAQKNPTAFYLCASSPGRRSGQLIYNEQFFGPGTRLTVL.

The chain carries TRBV6-1 and TRBJ1-1, with 7 bases identical to TRBD1. Germline V gives CDR1 MNHNS, CDR2 SASEGT. This CDR3 comprises 15 residues. V trimming: 10 bases; J trimming: 0 bases; junction bases outside the gene matches: 11. The chain's CDR3 is CATTSGTDMNTEAFF. CDR3 nucleotides: TGTGCCACAACATCCGGGACAGACATGAACACTGAAGCTTTCTTT.

V and J are TRBV6-6 and TRBJ2-3, with D perhaps TRBD1 or TRBD2 (5 bases each). The CDR3 contains 16 residues. The ends were cut back, 4 bases at V and 4 bases at J, with 18 bases in the middle. Germline V gene sequence: CDR1 MNHNY, CDR2 SVGAGI (reference sequence). The CDR3 sequence is CASSSPGPRAPDTQYF. The CDR3 DNA is TGTGCCAGCAGTTCTCCGGGACCTCGAGCCCCAGATACGCAGTATTTT.

A few counts support this clone. The J gene is TRBJ1-1, the V gene TRBV9, with unresolved D. V lost 0 bases, J lost 1 base, and 10 bases lay in between. CDR1 is SGDLS, CDR2 YYNGEE, per germline. The CDR3 sequence is 15 residues long. CDR3 in DNA: TGTGCCAGCAGCGTAGATGGGTTTCCGAACACTGAAGCTTTCTTT. Encoded protein: CASSVDGFPNTEAFF.

The chain uses TRBV5-1 and TRBJ1-1; a weak D match, TRBD1 (5 bases). V gave up 1 base and J gave up 7 bases, with 17 bases separating them. Germline V gene lookup returns CDR1 SGHRS and CDR2 YFSETQ. The CDR3 is 15 residues long. The CDR3 spells CASSLFAGTGVEAFF. For the CDR3, the DNA is TGCGCCAGCAGCTTGTTCGCAGGGACGGGGGTTGAAGCTTTCTTT.

This chain joins TRBV5-4 and TRBJ1-5, with 12 bases identical to TRBD1. Per germline, CDR1 SGHNT and CDR2 YYREEE (reference sequence). This CDR3 region has 15 residues. The V segment lost 4 bases and the J segment 5 bases; nucleotides outside the gene matches: 4. CDR3: CASSPGQGADQPQHF. CDR3 bases: TGTGCCAGCAGCCCGGGACAGGGGGCGGATCAGCCCCAGCATTTT.

The chain recombines TRBV6-5 with TRBJ2-6, with unresolved D. Germline-derived CDR1 and CDR2 are MNHEY and SVGAGI. This CDR3 has 15 amino acids. With 6 bases removed from V and 2 bases from J, the gap between germline ends came to 11 bases. The CDR3 region has the DNA TGTGCCAGCAGGACAACAGACACTGGGGCCAACGTCCTGACTTTC. Protein sequence: CASRTTDTGANVLTF.

The chain links TRBV19 to TRBJ2-1, with TRBD1 as a possible D gene (5 bases). Germline V gives CDR1 LNHDA, CDR2 SQIVND (reference sequence). The CDR3 covers 16 residues. Between the trimmed V and J ends, which lost 4 bases and 0 bases, there was a span of 13 bases. The chain's CDR3 is CASSNGHSSSYNEQFF. The CDR3 bases are TGTGCCAGTAGTAACGGACATTCAAGCTCCTACAATGAGCAGTTCTTC.

This chain connects TRBV18 to TRBJ2-7, with D perhaps matching TRBD2 (5 bases). The germline gives CDR1 KGHSH, CDR2 LQKENI. With 3 bases removed from V and 3 bases from J, the gap between germline ends came to 15 bases. The CDR3 has 15 residues. Written as DNA, the CDR3 is TGTGCCAGCTCACCCGGGGAAGGGAGTCTCTACGAGCAGTACTTC. Translation gives CASSPGEGSLYEQYF.

The genes are TRBV27 and TRBJ2-3; D call uncertain. V was pared by 5 bases and J by 0 bases, with 3 bases between. The CDR3 runs to 12 residues. Germline V gives CDR1 MNHEY, CDR2 SMNVEV (reference sequence). CDR3 sequence (DNA): TGTGCCAGCAGTCCTAGCACAGATACGCAGTATTTT. Translated, it gives CASSPSTDTQYF.

The chain combines TRBV6-5 with TRBJ2-2; 7 nucleotides align to TRBD1. CDR3 length: 15 residues. The junction had 7 bases not matched to a gene; V was cut back by 7 bases and J by 2 bases. Germline V gene sequence: CDR1 MNHEY, CDR2 SVGAGI. CDR3 nucleotides: TGTGCCAGCACCCACGGACAGGTCAACACCGGGGAGCTGTTTTTT. Translated, it gives CASTHGQVNTGELFF.

The chain joins TRBV18 to TRBJ2-7, with D possibly being TRBD2 (5 bases). The CDR3 runs 13 residues. CDR1 and CDR2 from the germline V gene are KGHSH and LQKENI. The ends were cut back, 4 bases at V and 3 bases at J, with 10 bases in the middle. The CDR3 DNA sequence: TGTGCCAGCTCACTTAGCGATTTCTACGAGCAGTACTTC. Protein product: CASSLSDFYEQYF.

The rearrangement links TRBV11-3 to TRBJ2-3; D may be TRBD1 or TRBD2 (5 bases each). Per the germline V gene, CDR1 is SGHNT and CDR2 is YENEEA. The CDR3 length is 15 residues. Trimming pared 4 bases from V and 5 bases from J, leaving 16 bases between. The CDR3 here is CASSSGNRLGDTQYF. As DNA, the CDR3 is TGTGCCAGCAGCTCCGGGAACAGGCTGGGAGATACGCAGTATTTT.

The chain joins TRBV18 to TRBJ2-5, with D perhaps TRBD2 (6 bases). The germline V gene has CDR1 KGHSH and CDR2 LQKENI. The CDR3 runs to 15 residues. V was shortened by 2 bases and J by 5 bases, with 15 bases between the two germline ends. The DNA for the CDR3 is TGTGCCAGCTCACCAACTCGCGGGGCTCCGGAGACCCAGTACTTC. Amino acids: CASSPTRGAPETQYF.